The source of this T cell receptor beta chain is a study of shared clonotypes between healthy human individuals. Findings of the study overall: Blood was the sole source, and tissue repertoires probably differ. Shared clonotypes across all four donors exceeded non-shared ones in generation probability.

Trimming removed 3 bases at V and 4 bases at J, with 3 bases between. The CDR3 length is 12 residues. Germline assignment: CDR1 KGHSH and CDR2 LQKENI. The assay was immunoSEQ multiplex PCR, and TCRdb's table has in-frame clones only and misses some. This repertoire shows under 600,000 clones, roughly 95% found once; its top ten account for 0.064%. A note on this clone: The antigen is unknown. The same CDR3 also results from other DNA sequences found in this sample.

The receptor was isolated from a woman in her 30s in good health. This chain links TRBV18 with TRBJ2-2; D unclear. Input material: naive CD4+ T cells sorted from blood. Subset in this sample: CD45RA+ positively selected. CDR3 loop: CASSPSTGELFF. The DNA of the CDR3 is TGTGCCAGCTCACCCAGCACCGGGGAGCTGTTTTTT. The entire variable domain, with the rest obtained from reference TRBV18 and TRBJ2-2, is as follows: NAGVMQNPRHLVRRRGQEARLRCSPMKGHSHVYWYRQLPEEGLKFMVYLQKENIIDESGMPKERFSAEFPKEGPSILRIQQVVRGDSAAYFCASSPSTGELFFGEGSRLTVL.